A selection of T cell receptor beta chains follows, all from one sample in a study of control samples from healthy donors and cancer patients. Sequenced by immunoSEQ multiplex PCR; TCRdb stores in-frame clones only, minus some. The table lists fewer than 70,000 clones, roughly 87% of them singletons, with over 12% in the top ten. The sample was PBMCs. The receptors stem from a man aged 55 to 70 with head and neck cancer. Each CDR3 is given with its conserved first and last residue. A D gene is named only where the DNA matches it firmly. Only some rows state a clone size, as once, few, many or a class for expanded clones.

length | D | J | V | size | CDR3 | DNA
14 | TRBD1 | TRBJ1-1 | TRBV3-1/TRBV3-2 | . | CASSQGDRGTEAFF | TGTGCCAGCAGCCAAGGGGACAGGGGGACTGAAGCTTTCTTT
13 | . | TRBJ1-1 | TRBV4-3 | . | CASSQGRLGAAFF | TGCGCCAGCAGCCAAGGGAGGCTAGGGGCAGCTTTCTTT
12 | . | TRBJ2-1 | TRBV4-2 | once | CASSQEGDEQFF | TGTGCCAGCAGCCAAGAGGGGGATGAGCAGTTCTTC
16 | TRBD1 | TRBJ1-1 | TRBV9 | . | CASSVEGGQGNTEAFF | TGTGCCAGCAGCGTAGAAGGGGGACAGGGTAACACTGAAGCTTTCTTT
12 | . | TRBJ2-2 | TRBV5-1 | . | CASRGSGGELFF | TGCGCCAGCAGGGGTAGCGGCGGGGAGCTGTTTTTT
11 | . | TRBJ2-5 | TRBV20-1 | . | CSASKRETQYF | TGCAGTGCTTCCAAACGTGAGACCCAGTACTTC
16 | TRBD2 | TRBJ2-3 | TRBV7-9 | . | CASSFGSGRVADTQYF | TGTGCCAGCAGCTTCGGAAGCGGGAGAGTTGCAGATACGCAGTATTTT
16 | TRBD1 | TRBJ1-5 | TRBV7-8 | . | CASSPRTGNSNQPQHF | TGTGCCAGCAGCCCTAGGACAGGTAATAGCAATCAGCCCCAGCATTTT
17 | TRBD1 | TRBJ2-3 | TRBV4-3 | . | CASSQGPGQGSRDTQYF | TGCGCCAGCAGCCAAGGACCGGGACAGGGGTCGAGAGATACGCAGTATTTT
13 | TRBD1 | TRBJ1-2 | TRBV9 | . | CASSVQGAGGYTF | TGTGCCAGCAGCGTACAGGGGGCTGGCGGCTACACCTTC
15 | . | TRBJ1-1 | TRBV15 | . | CATSRAGGVWTEAFF | TGTGCCACCAGCAGGGCAGGAGGCGTTTGGACTGAAGCTTTCTTT
15 | . | TRBJ2-1 | TRBV19 | . | CASKEGLSSYNEQFF | TGTGCCAGTAAAGAGGGGTTGAGCTCCTACAATGAGCAGTTCTTC
15 | . | TRBJ2-6 | TRBV28 | . | CASSPYVSGANVLTF | TGTGCCAGCAGCCCCTACGTCTCTGGGGCCAACGTCCTGACTTTC
17 | . | TRBJ2-1 | TRBV11-2 | . | CASSLGEEQGGYNEQFF | TGTGCCAGCAGCTTAGGAGAAGAGCAGGGGGGCTACAATGAGCAGTTCTTC
15 | TRBD1 | TRBJ1-2 | TRBV30 | . | CAWSPGQGGAYGYTF | TGTGCCTGGAGTCCCGGACAGGGGGGAGCGTATGGCTACACCTTC
12 | . | TRBJ2-7 | TRBV29-1 | . | CSVSPGGYEQYF | TGCAGCGTTTCCCCCGGGGGCTACGAGCAGTACTTC
14 | . | TRBJ2-7 | TRBV28 | . | CASSPPHKSYEQYF | TGTGCCAGCAGTCCCCCCCATAAATCCTACGAGCAGTACTTC
16 | TRBD1 | TRBJ2-1 | TRBV4-1 | . | CASSHPGQSRDNEQFF | TGCGCCAGCAGCCATCCGGGACAGAGTCGAGACAATGAGCAGTTCTTC
13 | . | TRBJ2-5 | TRBV5-1 | . | CASSLGLGETQYF | TGCGCCAGCAGCTTAGGCCTGGGGGAGACCCAGTACTTC
11 | . | TRBJ2-2 | TRBV12-3/TRBV12-4 | . | CASSVVWELFF | TGTGCCAGCAGTGTTGTGTGGGAGCTGTTTTTT
16 | TRBD2 | TRBJ2-1 | TRBV2 | . | CASYLSGDRSYNEQFF | TGTGCCAGCTACCTAAGCGGGGACCGCTCCTACAATGAGCAGTTCTTC
16 | . | TRBJ2-5 | TRBV11-2 | . | CASTLDRTTRGGTQYF | TGTGCCAGCACACTCGACAGGACCACCAGGGGGGGGACCCAGTACTTC
14 | . | TRBJ2-3 | TRBV7-9 | once | CASGGGKGTDTQYF | TGTGCCAGCGGTGGCGGCAAAGGCACAGATACGCAGTATTTT
15 | TRBD1 | TRBJ2-5 | TRBV4-3 | . | CASSQGTGASQTQYF | TGCGCCAGCAGCCAAGGGACAGGTGCCAGCCAGACCCAGTACTTC
14 | TRBD1 | TRBJ2-1 | TRBV7-2 | . | CASRPGTGRNEQFF | TGTGCCAGCAGACCCGGGACAGGTAGGAATGAGCAGTTCTTC
15 | . | TRBJ1-6 | TRBV4-1 | once | CASSQEWLVRSPLHF | TGCGCCAGCAGCCAAGAGTGGCTAGTGAGGTCACCCCTCCACTTT
16 | . | TRBJ2-3 | TRBV6-5 | . | CASSYSGDPSTDTQYF | TGTGCCAGCAGTTACTCCGGGGACCCAAGCACAGATACGCAGTATTTT
14 | . | TRBJ2-1 | TRBV18 | few | CASSPQGPLDEQFF | TGTGCCAGCTCACCACAGGGGCCGCTGGATGAGCAGTTCTTC
14 | . | TRBJ2-5 | TRBV7-3 | . | CASSLQGRGETQYF | TGTGCCAGCAGCTTACAGGGGCGGGGAGAGACCCAGTACTTC
16 | . | TRBJ2-7 | TRBV28 | . | CASSLPPSPGPREQYF | TGTGCCAGCAGTTTGCCTCCATCCCCGGGACCGCGGGAGCAGTACTTC
15 | . | TRBJ2-5 | TRBV11-3 | . | CASSLGRGPQETQYF | TGTGCCAGCAGCTTAGGGCGGGGGCCCCAAGAGACCCAGTACTTC
13 | . | TRBJ2-5 | TRBV6-5 | . | CASRTGRWETQYF | TGTGCCAGCAGGACAGGGAGGTGGGAGACCCAGTACTTC
14 | . | TRBJ2-2 | TRBV30 | . | CAWRRHGGDGELFF | TGTGCCTGGAGGAGACACGGGGGAGACGGGGAGCTGTTTTTT